The 27 T cell receptor beta chains below all came from one sample that was sequenced in a study of CD8 T cells in Susac syndrome. RNA, at about 0.45 to 1 ug, was reverse transcribed with random hexamers. TCRdb ran MiXCR on the immunoSEQ multiplex PCR reads and lists one entry per CDR3 protein. The data show about 140,000 distinct CDR3 sequences, roughly 94% seen once. Sequences were obtained from CD8+ T cells from PBMCs. The receptors here all came from a human donor with Susac syndrome.

J is TRBJ1-4 and V is TRBV12-3 or TRBV12-4; TRBD1 might be the D (6 bases). Trimming removed 6 bases from V and 8 bases from J, with 13 bases in between. The CDR3 extends over 13 amino acids. CDR3 loop: CASRTGTPEKLFF. DNA for the CDR3: TGTGCCAGCAGGACCGGGACACCCGAAAAACTGTTTTTT.

The rearrangement links TRBV4-2 to TRBJ2-7; D uncertain. From germline, CDR1 is LGHNA and CDR2 YNFKEQ. This CDR3 has 15 amino acids. Trimming removed 1 base at V and 1 base at J, with 11 bases between. CDR3 nucleotide sequence: TGTGCCAGCAGCCAAGGTAGGTCGGCGTCCTACGAGCAGTACTTC. Translating gives CASSQGRSASYEQYF.

This chain uses TRBV6-5 with TRBJ2-2; weak D call: TRBD1 (5 bases). The V and J ends lost 6 bases and 7 bases respectively, with 18 bases between them. The CDR3 spans 15 residues. The germline gives CDR1 MNHEY, CDR2 SVGAGI. This CDR3 is CASRLLTAVVGELFF. CDR3 DNA: TGTGCCAGCAGACTACTGACAGCCGTGGTCGGGGAGCTGTTTTTT.

CDR3 sequence reads: CAWSPTFSYEQYF. The DNA of the CDR3 is TGTGCCTGGAGTCCTACCTTCTCCTACGAGCAGTACTTC. V usage is TRBV30 and J usage is TRBJ2-7; D unresolved. Trimming removed 2 bases from V and 0 bases from J, with 8 bases in between. CDR3 length equals 13 residues. Germline-derived CDR1 and CDR2 are GTSNPN and SVGIG (reference sequence).

This chain connects TRBV21-1 to TRBJ1-2; the listed D gene, TRBD1, was not tested against the DNA. TRBV21-1 is classified as a pseudogene. The CDR3 has 14 residues. CDR3 sequence reads: CASSKTGTNYGYTF. CDR3 nucleotides: TGTGCCAGCAGCAAGACAGGGACCAACTATGGCTACACCTTC.

V and J are TRBV7-6 and TRBJ2-5; D is uncertain. Trimming shortened V by 7 bases and J by 1 base, and 13 bases separated the two germline ends. The CDR3 is made up of 14 amino acids. The V gene's germline CDR1 is SGHVS and CDR2 FNYEAQ. In DNA, the CDR3 is TGTGCCAGCACCGTTGCTTGGGGCCAAGAGACCCAGTACTTC. Its translation is CASTVAWGQETQYF.

This sequence joins TRBV14 and TRBJ2-1; TRBD2 matches at 9 bases. The CDR3 sequence is 15 residues long. CDR1 is SGHDN, CDR2 FVKESK, per germline. V dropped 5 bases and J dropped 3; count of bases not matched to a gene: 5. CDR3 residues: CASSLETSGYNEQFF. Here the CDR3 DNA reads TGTGCCAGCAGCTTAGAGACTAGCGGCTACAATGAGCAGTTCTTC.

The V and J genes are TRBV4-1 and TRBJ1-1, with a weak D call TRBD1 (5 bases). Trimming stripped 1 base from V and 4 bases from J, with 31 bases between. Germline V CDR1 and CDR2: MGHRA, YSYEKL. This CDR3 region has 21 residues. Here the CDR3 DNA reads TGCGCCAGCAGCCAAGGGTATTTTGTTGTTCAGGAGTCCGGGACGGCCACTGAAGCTTTCTTT. Its translation is CASSQGYFVVQESGTATEAFF.

The chain has TRBV29-1 and TRBJ1-5; TRBD1 agrees at 7 bases. Trimming removed 4 bases from V and 2 bases from J; junction bases left unmatched: 8. Germline CDR1 is SQVTM and CDR2 is ANQGSEA. The CDR3 has 15 residues. The CDR3 DNA reads as TGCAGCGTTGCGGAGGGGGCTTGGGGCAATCAGCCCCAGCATTTT. Protein sequence: CSVAEGAWGNQPQHF.

This chain's CDR3 is CATSRDPFTGDSYNEQFF. The CDR3 DNA is TGTGCCACCAGCAGAGATCCTTTCACGGGAGACAGTTACAATGAGCAGTTCTTC. This chain joins TRBV15 and TRBJ2-1; D might be TRBD2 (6 bases). Deletions cut 0 bases from V and 4 bases from J, with 19 bases between. The CDR3 is 18 amino acids. The germline CDR1 and CDR2 sequences are LNHNV and YYDKDF (reference sequence).

This rearrangement joins TRBV5-4 to TRBJ2-5; perhaps D is TRBD1 or TRBD2 (6 bases each). Trimming took off 5 bases at V and 3 bases at J, with 11 bases between the two ends. CDR1 and CDR2 from the germline V gene are SGHNT and YYREEE (reference sequence). The CDR3 has 13 amino acids. The CDR3 region is CASRERGEETQYF. Here the CDR3 DNA reads TGTGCCAGCAGAGAAAGGGGGGAAGAGACCCAGTACTTC.

The chain is built from TRBV29-1 and TRBJ2-5, with TRBD1 matching over 9 bases. V was pared by 4 bases and J by 2 bases, with 5 bases of the junction left unmatched. The CDR3 is 14 residues long. Germline CDR1 is SQVTM and CDR2 is ANQGSEA. As DNA, the CDR3 is TGCAGCGTTGGGGGGACAGGGCAACAAGAGACCCAGTACTTC. Residues: CSVGGTGQQETQYF.

The J gene is TRBJ2-5, the V gene TRBV27, with 8 bases that match TRBD2. V shed 2 bases and J 2 bases; nucleotides not matched to a gene: 7. The CDR3 runs 16 residues. CDR1 is MNHEY, CDR2 SMNVEV, per germline (reference sequence). The CDR3 loop reads CASSLAGGEVQETQYF. The CDR3 DNA follows: TGTGCCAGCAGTTTAGCGGGGGGCGAGGTTCAAGAGACCCAGTACTTC.

The chain carries TRBV9 and TRBJ2-5; possibly TRBD2 for D (6 bases). V lost 1 base, J lost 4 bases, and 20 bases lay in between. Germline lookup yields CDR1 SGDLS and CDR2 YYNGEE. The CDR3 extends over 17 amino acids. The CDR3 here is CASSVPLGGTGLETQYF. In DNA, the CDR3 is TGTGCCAGCAGCGTACCTTTGGGGGGTACGGGTTTAGAGACCCAGTACTTC.

The chain joins TRBV7-9 to TRBJ2-1, with D maybe TRBD1 (5 bases). Trimming pared 1 base from V and 6 bases from J, leaving 13 bases between. The CDR3 runs to 15 residues. Germline V lookup: CDR1 SEHNR, CDR2 FQNEAQ (reference sequence). CDR3 in amino acids: CASSLVDSPLNEQFF. In DNA form, the CDR3 reads TGTGCCAGCAGCTTAGTAGACAGTCCCCTCAATGAGCAGTTCTTC.

This chain joins TRBV28 and TRBJ2-6; tentatively, D is TRBD1 (5 bases). V gave up 2 bases and J gave up 0 bases, with 11 bases separating them. From germline, CDR1 is MDHEN and CDR2 SYDVKM. The CDR3 has 17 residues. CDR3 in amino acids: CASSLVGANSGANVLTF. The DNA for the CDR3 is TGTGCCAGCAGTTTAGTAGGGGCCAACTCTGGGGCCAACGTCCTGACTTTC.

The chain couples TRBV27 to TRBJ2-4; D remains ambiguous. CDR3 length equals 14 residues. Germline assignment: CDR1 MNHEY and CDR2 SMNVEV (reference sequence). V shed 8 bases and J shed 7 bases, with 18 bases lying between them. In DNA form, the CDR3 reads TGTGCCAGCGGCATAGTCGGGTCGGCGAACATTCAGTACTTC. Protein product: CASGIVGSANIQYF.

The CDR3 protein is CASSSRGRLVDGYTF. The CDR3 region has the DNA TGCGCCAGCAGCAGCAGGGGGCGGCTAGTCGATGGCTACACCTTC. The genes are TRBV5-1 and TRBJ1-2, with TRBD1 matching 8 bases. CDR1 is SGHRS and CDR2 is YFSETQ in the germline V gene. CDR3 length: 15 amino acids. The trim removed 4 bases at V and 6 bases at J, leaving 11 bases unmatched.

The chain couples TRBV6-5 to TRBJ2-7, with D possibly being TRBD1 (5 bases). Germline V gives CDR1 MNHEY, CDR2 SVGAGI. The CDR3 is 13 residues long. The V end lost 8 bases, the J end lost 1 base, and 12 bases lay between the germline ends. The CDR3 DNA is TGTGCCAGCCTCCCGCAGGGATCCTACGAGCAGTACTTC. As protein: CASLPQGSYEQYF.

V is TRBV5-1 and J is TRBJ1-1; D possibly corresponds to TRBD1 (6 bases). From germline, CDR1 is SGHRS and CDR2 YFSETQ. The CDR3 has 14 residues. The ends were cut back, 2 bases at V and 3 bases at J, with 11 bases in the middle. DNA of the CDR3: TGCGCCAGCAGCTTACAGGGTAGGGACACTGAAGCTTTCTTT. This gives the protein CASSLQGRDTEAFF.

This chain connects TRBV29-1 to TRBJ1-1, with TRBD1 identical over 7 bases. Germline CDR1 reads SQVTM; CDR2 reads ANQGSEA. Germline trimming cut 7 bases from V and 4 bases from J; bases unmatched to any gene: 9. The CDR3 runs 13 residues. The DNA of the CDR3 is TGCAGCGGAATCCTACAGGGGACCACTGAAGCTTTCTTT. Its protein product is CSGILQGTTEAFF.

This clonotype was seen only once. The CDR3, as DNA: TGTGCCAGCAGCGCCTACAGGGGGACGGACTATGGCTACACCTTC. Protein product: CASSAYRGTDYGYTF. The chain recombines TRBV9 with TRBJ1-2; 8 bases line up with TRBD1. Per the germline V gene, CDR1 is SGDLS and CDR2 is YYNGEE. The CDR3 covers 15 residues. Trimming at V came to 3 bases and at J to 3 bases, leaving 7 bases not matched to a gene. The variable domain in full, completed from reference TRBV9 and TRBJ1-2, reads DSGVTQTPKHLITATGQRVTLRCSPRSGDLSVYWYQQSLDQGLQFLIQYYNGEERAKGNILERFSAQQFPDLHSELNLSSLELGDSALYFCASSAYRGTDYGYTFGSGTRLTVV.

The J gene is TRBJ2-1, the V gene TRBV29-1; the match to TRBD2 covers 7 bases. J gave up 2 bases and V 3 bases, and 1 base lay outside the gene matches. The CDR3 is 13 residues long. Germline values: CDR1 SQVTM, CDR2 ANQGSEA. The CDR3 region has the DNA TGCAGCGTTGACGGGACTACCTACAATGAGCAGTTCTTC. This translates into CSVDGTTYNEQFF.

The genes are TRBV11-1 and TRBJ1-1; no reliable D call. Trimming cost V 2 bases and J 2 bases, with 6 bases left between them. Germline CDR1 reads SGHAT; CDR2 reads FQDESV (reference sequence). The CDR3 length is 13 residues. DNA for the CDR3: TGTGCCAGCAGCTTAACGGAAAACACTGAAGCTTTCTTT. This encodes CASSLTENTEAFF.

V gene TRBV19 combines with J gene TRBJ2-1; 7 nucleotides match TRBD1. The CDR3 is 16 residues long. The germline V gene encodes CDR1 LNHDA and CDR2 SQIVND (reference sequence). V was pared by 3 bases and J by 0 bases, with 5 bases of the junction left unmatched. The DNA for the CDR3 is TGTGCCAGTAGTATCCCGGGACAGCTCTCCTACAATGAGCAGTTCTTC. Amino acid sequence: CASSIPGQLSYNEQFF.

The CDR3 DNA follows: TGTGCCAGCAGCTTGCTAATAGCGGATCAAGAGACCCAGTACTTC. It codes for CASSLLIADQETQYF. The chain uses TRBV7-9 and TRBJ2-5, with D perhaps TRBD2 (6 bases). This CDR3 region has 15 residues. Germline assignment: CDR1 SEHNR and CDR2 FQNEAQ (reference sequence). Between the trimmed V and J ends, which lost 3 bases and 2 bases, there was a span of 13 bases.

The table lists this clonotype with a count of one. The V call is TRBV4-1, the J call TRBJ1-1, with D possibly being TRBD1 (5 bases). The V gene's germline CDR1 is MGHRA and CDR2 YSYEKL. Trimming removed 3 bases from V and 4 bases from J, with 12 bases in between. This CDR3 is 14 amino acids long. The DNA for the CDR3 is TGCGCCAGCAGCCAGAGGGGTTTGGGCACTGAAGCTTTCTTT. Residues: CASSQRGLGTEAFF.